This T cell receptor (beta chain) comes out of a study of blood T cell repertoires in COVID-19. The CDR3 covers 15 residues. Trimming shortened V by 0 bases and J by 0 bases, and 9 bases separated the two germline ends. Germline V lookup: CDR1 GTSNPN, CDR2 SVGIG (reference sequence). Here immunoSEQ multiplex PCR was the method, and the copy in TCRdb shows in-frame clones only, minus some. The sample includes 310,000 or so clones, 70% to 90% of them seen just once. Sequences were obtained from PBMCs or T cells enriched from blood (not recorded which). This sequence joins TRBV30 and TRBJ1-3; weak D call: TRBD1 (5 bases). The receptor's source is a woman in her thirties who had recovered from COVID-19. The CDR3 spells CAWSVRGSSGNTIYF. The CDR3 bases are TGTGCCTGGAGTGTACGGGGGAGCTCTGGAAACACCATATATTTT.